The 7 T cell receptor beta chains below all came from one sample that was sequenced in a study of PD-1 blockade in classical Hodgkin lymphoma. Repertoires were generated with immunoSEQ multiplex PCR, while TCRdb's copy carries only in-frame clones and drops some. This table has more than 40,000 clones, about three quarters appearing once. The time point: cycle 4 day 1 (C4D1), after five to seven weeks of nivolumab. In every patient, relapse followed autologous stem cell transplantation, while exposure to brentuximab vedotin differed. Sample: peripheral blood mononuclear cells (PBMCs), taken before the fourth cycle of nivolumab. These receptors came from a human donor with classical Hodgkin lymphoma.

There are a few counts of this clone. V and J are TRBV30 and TRBJ1-2; 8 bases line up with TRBD1. Germline V lookup: CDR1 GTSNPN, CDR2 SVGIG (reference sequence). Trimming at V came to 2 bases and at J to 7 bases, leaving 6 bases not matched to a gene. The CDR3 has 13 residues. The chain's CDR3 is CAWSLRGHPGYTF. The CDR3 nucleotides read TGTGCCTGGAGTCTCAGGGGGCATCCTGGCTACACCTTC.

This sequence joins TRBV4-1 and TRBJ1-1; D remains ambiguous. Germline V gives CDR1 MGHRA, CDR2 YSYEKL. The V end lost 0 bases, the J end lost 4 bases, and 12 bases lay between the germline ends. The CDR3 contains 15 residues. CDR3 region: CASSQDGGWGTEAFF. The CDR3 DNA reads as TGCGCCAGCAGCCAAGATGGAGGCTGGGGCACTGAAGCTTTCTTT.

This clone was seen a handful of times. This sequence joins TRBV11-3 and TRBJ1-1; 8 bases map to TRBD1. The CDR3 totals 14 residues. Looked up from germline, CDR1 is SGHNT and CDR2 is YENEEA. The V gene end was trimmed by 7 bases and the J gene end by 4 bases; junction bases not matched to a gene: 8. DNA of the CDR3: TGTGCCAGCACTGCACAGGGGGACGTCACTGAAGCTTTCTTT. Translated, it gives CASTAQGDVTEAFF.

V gene TRBV4-1 combines with J gene TRBJ1-2, with D unresolved. The CDR3 length is 14 residues. Germline values: CDR1 MGHRA, CDR2 YSYEKL. Trimming removed 1 base at V and 2 bases at J, with 8 bases between. This CDR3 reads CASSQGGQNYGYTF. The CDR3 nucleotides read TGCGCCAGCAGCCAAGGCGGCCAGAACTATGGCTACACCTTC.

This chain uses TRBV28 with TRBJ2-7; possible D gene TRBD2, 7 bases. V lost 1 base and J lost 2, with 12 bases in between. The germline gives CDR1 MDHEN, CDR2 SYDVKM. This CDR3 has 15 residues. DNA for the CDR3: TGTGCCAGCAGTTTATATCGGGGGGCCGCCTACGAGCAGTACTTC. Amino acids: CASSLYRGAAYEQYF. The whole variable domain, filled in from reference TRBV28 and TRBJ2-7, reads DVKVTQSSRYLVKRTGEKVFLECVQDMDHENMFWYRQDPGLGLRLIYFSYDVKMKEKGDIPEGYSVSREKKERFSLILESASTNQTSMYLCASSLYRGAAYEQYFGPGTRLTVT.

The chain couples TRBV7-3 to TRBJ1-2, with TRBD1 identical over 10 bases. Germline V lookup: CDR1 SGHTA, CDR2 FQGTGA. The CDR3 is 14 residues long. After removal of 3 bases from V and 3 bases from J, the junction contained 1 base not matched to a gene. The CDR3 DNA sequence: TGTGCCAGCAGCTTGACAGGGGGCGACTATGGCTACACCTTC. Translating it yields CASSLTGGDYGYTF.

The V call is TRBV12-5, the J call TRBJ2-1; 9 positions agree with TRBD2. After removal of 2 bases from V and 6 bases from J, the junction contained 5 bases not matched to a gene. Germline V lookup: CDR1 LGHNT, CDR2 FRNRAP. The CDR3 sequence is 15 residues long. CDR3 nucleotides: TGTGCTAGTGGTTTGTCGGCGGGGGGGCCCAATGAGCAGTTCTTC. Protein: CASGLSAGGPNEQFF. Combining the CDR3 with reference TRBV12-5 and TRBJ2-1 gives the whole variable domain DARVTQTPRHKVTEMGQEVTMRCQPILGHNTVFWYRQTMMQGLELLAYFRNRAPLDDSGMPKDRFSAEMPDATLATLKIQPSEPRDSAVYFCASGLSAGGPNEQFFGPGTRLTVL.